This record covers a single TCR beta chain. At least ten counts were recorded for this clonotype. Its antigen is still unknown. No much larger clone exists at a distance of one base, and base qualities are not known. Genomic DNA was used as template for profiling of TCR beta VDJ combinations and CDR3 sequences. TCR repertoire sequencing was run on an Illumina HiSeq 2000. On the study's bioinformatics: Repertoire assessment relied on Simpson's diversity index, CDR3 size and DJ length profiles, and TRBV/TRBJ rearrangement plots. The most abundant DNA sequence in the deep sequencing data was defined as the immunodominant clone. CDR3 amino acid sequences were screened for sharing across subjects and compared with published repertoires and the VDJdb database. TCRdb itself trimmed the public reads at Q25 with fastp, ran MiXCR and retained productive beta chains. Identical CDR3 protein sequences are pooled into one entry, listed with their most common genes and DNA. The V and J calls reflect TCRdb's pipeline rather than the authors' work. In all, the sample holds around 210,000 distinct CDR3 sequences, and about 60% of those were seen once. The ten most abundant clones make up around 58% of the sample.

This record belongs to a study of CD8+CD57+ T cells in acquired aplastic anemia (dated 2018 in TCRdb). With regard to the full study: A mean of roughly 3.2 ug of DNA, ranging from about 0.17 to 30 ug, was extracted from sorted CD4+ and CD8+ cells. A CD8+CD57+ expansion meant a frequency higher than the mean frequency seen in healthy subjects. Beyond this particular receptor, the publication reports: Some 30 CD8+ CDR3 sequences were found to be shared between patients and controls, but these sequences appeared to be highly expressed in patients and within the immunodominant clones of the patients. No significant difference in CD8+ Simpson's diversity was found between patients and healthy controls (P=0.060).

Patients chosen for sequencing had shown expansion of CD8+CD57+ cells by flow cytometry. All patients had severe acquired aplastic anemia diagnosed by International Study of Aplastic Anemia and Agranulocytosis and Camitta criteria. No patient had received any therapy when blood was sampled. In this study, sorted CD4+ and CD8+ T cells from the blood of healthy subjects and of severe aplastic anemia patients had their TCR repertoires deep-sequenced. Patients were enrolled under clinicaltrials.gov protocols 00001620, 01623167, 00001397, 00071045, 00081523 and 00961064 in the USA. Ficoll-Paque density gradient centrifugation was used to isolate peripheral blood mononuclear cells. Before DNA extraction, CD4+ and CD8+ T cells were sorted with FACS or magnetic beads. The sequenced sample was sorted CD4+, CD8+, or CD8+CD57+ T cells (not recorded which) from PBMCs. The clonotype comes from a human donor with aplastic anemia.

The CDR3 loop reads CASSGTGWNEQYF. The bases read TGCGCCAGCAGTGGGACAGGGTGGAACGAGCAGTACTTC. The chain uses TRBV4-1 and TRBJ2-7, and TRBD1 matches 9 of the central bases. Trimmed from V: 6 bases; trimmed from J: 5 bases; junction bases lacking a gene match: 5. From a lookup of the germline V gene, CDR1 and CDR2 are MGHRA and YSYEKL. From the cysteine up to the phenylalanine, the CDR3 has a length of 13 residues. The kept DNA is CDR3 alone, 39 bases in frame from the first base.